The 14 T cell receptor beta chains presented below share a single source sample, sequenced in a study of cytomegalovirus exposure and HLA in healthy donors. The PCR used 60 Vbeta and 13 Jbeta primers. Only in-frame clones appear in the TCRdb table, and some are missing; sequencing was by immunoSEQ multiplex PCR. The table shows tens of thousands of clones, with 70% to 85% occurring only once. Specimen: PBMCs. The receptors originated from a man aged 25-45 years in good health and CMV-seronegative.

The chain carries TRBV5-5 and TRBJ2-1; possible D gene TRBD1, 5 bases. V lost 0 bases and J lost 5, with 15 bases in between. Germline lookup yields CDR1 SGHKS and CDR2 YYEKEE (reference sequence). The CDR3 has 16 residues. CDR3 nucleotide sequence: TGTGCCAGCAGCTTGGATGAAGGGGCGTTAAACAATGAGCAGTTCTTC. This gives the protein CASSLDEGALNNEQFF. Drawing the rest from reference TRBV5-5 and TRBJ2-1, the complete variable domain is DAGVTQSPTHLIKTRGQQVTLRCSPISGHKSVSWYQQVLGQGPQFIFQYYEKEERGRGNFPDRFSARQFPNYSSELNVNALLLGDSALYLCASSLDEGALNNEQFFGPGTRLTVL.

CDR3 in amino acids: CASSEQPAALSGSEQYF. In DNA form, the CDR3 reads TGTGCCAGCAGTGAACAACCGGCGGCTCTTTCCGGGAGCGAGCAGTACTTC. V is TRBV6-1 and J is TRBJ2-7, with TRBD2 as a possible D gene (6 bases). Per the germline V gene, CDR1 is MNHNS and CDR2 is SASEGT. The CDR3 totals 17 residues. Trimming took 2 bases from V and 6 from J, leaving 23 bases between them.

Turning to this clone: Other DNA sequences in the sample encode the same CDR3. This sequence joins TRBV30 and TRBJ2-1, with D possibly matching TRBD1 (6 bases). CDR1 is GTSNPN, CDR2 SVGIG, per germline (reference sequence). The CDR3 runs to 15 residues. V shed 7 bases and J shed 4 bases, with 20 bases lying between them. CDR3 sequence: CAYSPRDQGYNEQFF. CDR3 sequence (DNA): TGTGCCTACTCTCCCCGGGACCAGGGGTACAATGAGCAGTTCTTC.

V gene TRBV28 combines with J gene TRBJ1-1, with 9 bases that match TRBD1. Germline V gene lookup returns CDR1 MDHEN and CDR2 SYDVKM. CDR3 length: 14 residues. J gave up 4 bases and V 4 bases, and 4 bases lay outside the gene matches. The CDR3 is CASSSGQGSTEAFF. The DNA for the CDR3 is TGTGCCAGCAGTTCCGGACAGGGGAGCACTGAAGCTTTCTTT.

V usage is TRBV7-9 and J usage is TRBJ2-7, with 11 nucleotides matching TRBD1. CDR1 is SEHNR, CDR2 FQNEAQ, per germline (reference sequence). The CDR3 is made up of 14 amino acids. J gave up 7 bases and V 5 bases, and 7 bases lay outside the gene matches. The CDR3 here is CASSPGQGASEQYF. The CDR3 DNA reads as TGTGCCAGCAGCCCCGGACAGGGGGCTAGTGAGCAGTACTTC.

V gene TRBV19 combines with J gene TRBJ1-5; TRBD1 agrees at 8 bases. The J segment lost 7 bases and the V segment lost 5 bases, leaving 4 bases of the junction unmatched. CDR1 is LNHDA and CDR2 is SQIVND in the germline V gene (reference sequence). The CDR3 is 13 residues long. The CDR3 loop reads CASSQGAEQPQHF. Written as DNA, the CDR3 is TGTGCCAGTAGTCAGGGGGCTGAGCAGCCCCAGCATTTT.

CDR3 region: CASSSGQGAIGTEAFF. The CDR3 bases are TGTGCCAGCAGTTCGGGACAGGGGGCGATCGGCACTGAAGCTTTCTTT. The rearrangement links TRBV6-5 to TRBJ1-1; TRBD1 agrees at 12 bases. V trimming: 4 bases; J trimming: 4 bases; junction bases outside the gene matches: 7. The CDR3 runs to 16 residues. CDR1 is MNHEY and CDR2 is SVGAGI in the germline V gene.

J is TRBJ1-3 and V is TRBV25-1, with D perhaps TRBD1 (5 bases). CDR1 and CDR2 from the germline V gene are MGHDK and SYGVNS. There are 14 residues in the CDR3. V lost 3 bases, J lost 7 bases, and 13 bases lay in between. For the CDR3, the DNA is TGTGCCAGCAGTGAGGCGGGACGGGGGAACACCATATATTTT. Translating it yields CASSEAGRGNTIYF.

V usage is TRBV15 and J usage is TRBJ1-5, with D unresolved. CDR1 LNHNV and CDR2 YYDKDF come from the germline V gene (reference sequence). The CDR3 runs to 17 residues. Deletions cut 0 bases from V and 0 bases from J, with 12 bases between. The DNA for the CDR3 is TGTGCCACCAGCAGAGATCGGAGGGCTGATAGCAATCAGCCCCAGCATTTT. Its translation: CATSRDRRADSNQPQHF. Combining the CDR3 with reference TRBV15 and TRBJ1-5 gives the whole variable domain DAMVIQNPRYQVTQFGKPVTLSCSQTLNHNVMYWYQQKSSQAPKLLFHYYDKDFNNEADTPDNFQSRRPNTSFCFLDIRSPGLGDTAMYLCATSRDRRADSNQPQHFGDGTRLSIL.

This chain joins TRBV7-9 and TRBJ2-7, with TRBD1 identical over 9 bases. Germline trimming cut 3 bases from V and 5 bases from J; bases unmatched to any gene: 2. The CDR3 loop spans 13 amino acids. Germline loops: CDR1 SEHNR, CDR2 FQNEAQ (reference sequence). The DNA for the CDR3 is TGTGCCAGCAGCTTGGGACAGGGCAACGAGCAGTACTTC. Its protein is CASSLGQGNEQYF.

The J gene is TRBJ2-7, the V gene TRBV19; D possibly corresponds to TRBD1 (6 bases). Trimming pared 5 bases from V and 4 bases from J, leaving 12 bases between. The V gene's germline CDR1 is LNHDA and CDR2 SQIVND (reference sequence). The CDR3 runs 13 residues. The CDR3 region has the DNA TGTGCCAGTAGTGTACAGGGTTGGTACGAGCAGTACTTC. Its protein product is CASSVQGWYEQYF. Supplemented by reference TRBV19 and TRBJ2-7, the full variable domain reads DGGITQSPKYLFRKEGQNVTLSCEQNLNHDAMYWYRQDPGQGLRLIYYSQIVNDFQKGDIAEGYSVSREKKESFPLTVTSAQKNPTAFYLCASSVQGWYEQYFGPGTRLTVT.

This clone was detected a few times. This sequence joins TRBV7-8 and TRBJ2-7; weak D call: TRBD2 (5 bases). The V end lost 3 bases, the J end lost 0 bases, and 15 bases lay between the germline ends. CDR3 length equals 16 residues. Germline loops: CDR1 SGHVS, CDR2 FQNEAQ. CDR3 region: CASSFAWSGSSYEQYF. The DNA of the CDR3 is TGTGCCAGCAGCTTCGCTTGGTCGGGGAGCTCCTACGAGCAGTACTTC.

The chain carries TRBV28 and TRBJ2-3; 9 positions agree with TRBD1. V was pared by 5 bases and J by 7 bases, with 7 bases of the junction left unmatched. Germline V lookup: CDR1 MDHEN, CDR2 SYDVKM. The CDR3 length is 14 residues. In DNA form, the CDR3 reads TGTGCCAGCAGTCCGGGACAGGGTTTTCATACGCAGTATTTT. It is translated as CASSPGQGFHTQYF. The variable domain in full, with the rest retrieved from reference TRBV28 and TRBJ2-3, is DVKVTQSSRYLVKRTGEKVFLECVQDMDHENMFWYRQDPGLGLRLIYFSYDVKMKEKGDIPEGYSVSREKKERFSLILESASTNQTSMYLCASSPGQGFHTQYFGPGTRLTVL.

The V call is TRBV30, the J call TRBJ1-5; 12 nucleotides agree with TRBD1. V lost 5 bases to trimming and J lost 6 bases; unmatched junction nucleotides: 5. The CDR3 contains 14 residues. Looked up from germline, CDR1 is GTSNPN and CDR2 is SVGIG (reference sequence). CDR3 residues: CAWEGQGASQPQHF. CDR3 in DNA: TGTGCCTGGGAGGGACAGGGGGCATCTCAGCCCCAGCATTTT.